This TCR beta chain originates from a study of shared clonotypes between healthy human individuals. In this sample, this clone turned up once. Other DNA sequences in the sample encode the same CDR3. The trim removed 4 bases at V and 2 bases at J, leaving 3 bases unmatched. CDR1 and CDR2 from the germline V gene are SGHDN and FVKESK. This CDR3 is 14 amino acids long. Deep level was the assay's run setting. Per the original methods: Filtering differed, since immunoSEQ gave only junction sequences and no quality scores. Sequenced by immunoSEQ multiplex PCR; TCRdb stores in-frame clones only, minus some. V and J calls and clone size come straight from that table; D and trimming were deduced from the DNA. The table shows a few million clones, with 90% to 95% occurring only once.

V gene TRBV14 combines with J gene TRBJ1-2; TRBD1 matches at 8 bases. Sequenced material: naive CD4+ T cells from PBMCs. The subset here: CD45RA+ positively selected. The clonotype was recovered from a man aged 18 to 29 in good health. Some clones in this sample may be carry-over from other donors' samples. The CDR3 protein is CASSPRQGNYGYTF. CDR3 in DNA: TGTGCCAGCAGCCCTCGACAGGGGAACTATGGCTACACCTTC.